The sequence of this T cell receptor (beta chain) was determined in a study of OX40 agonist ivuxolimab in advanced cancers. Study details: In three patients, partial responses were observed, one with hepatocellular carcinoma and two with cutaneous melanoma. The study's findings and limits: The study found that CD8+ T cells averaged more expanded clones than CD4+.

Clones were read by immunoSEQ multiplex PCR, and TCRdb kept only the in-frame ones, dropping some. The sample carries 10,000 to 15,000 clones, 70% to 80% recorded once. About this clone itself: Antigen specificity is unknown.

This TCR was sampled from an adult with an advanced solid tumor such as melanoma, head and neck, liver or kidney cancer. The sequences come from CD4+ or CD8+ T cells sorted from blood, collected in a trial of the OX40 agonist ivuxolimab.

CDR3 loop: CASSGLKEGNEQFF. As DNA, the CDR3 is TGTGCCAGCAGTGGACTTAAGGAAGGCAATGAGCAGTTCTTC. V and J are TRBV28 and TRBJ2-1; D perhaps matches TRBD2 (5 bases). The V gene's germline CDR1 is MDHEN and CDR2 SYDVKM. Trimming left V 5 bases short and J 6 bases short, with 14 bases between. The CDR3 is 14 amino acids.